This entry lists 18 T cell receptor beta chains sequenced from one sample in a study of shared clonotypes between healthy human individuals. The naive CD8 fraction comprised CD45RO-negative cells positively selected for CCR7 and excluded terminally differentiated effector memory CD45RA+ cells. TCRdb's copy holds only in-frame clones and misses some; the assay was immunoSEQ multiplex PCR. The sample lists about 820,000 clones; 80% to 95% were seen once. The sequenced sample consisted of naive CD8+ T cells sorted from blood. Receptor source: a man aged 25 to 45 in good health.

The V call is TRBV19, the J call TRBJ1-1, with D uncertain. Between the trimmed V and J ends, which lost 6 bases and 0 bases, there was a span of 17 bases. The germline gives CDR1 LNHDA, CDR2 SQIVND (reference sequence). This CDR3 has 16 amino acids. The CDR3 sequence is CASSPFEQSLNTEAFF. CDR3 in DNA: TGTGCCAGTAGCCCCTTCGAGCAATCCCTGAACACTGAAGCTTTCTTT.

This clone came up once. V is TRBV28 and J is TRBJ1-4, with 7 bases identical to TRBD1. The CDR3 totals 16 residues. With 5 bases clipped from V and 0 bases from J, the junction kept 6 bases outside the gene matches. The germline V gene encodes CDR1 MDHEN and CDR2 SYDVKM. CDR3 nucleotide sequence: TGTGCCAGCAGTCCGACAGGGTTCTCAACTAATGAAAAACTGTTTTTT. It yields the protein CASSPTGFSTNEKLFF.

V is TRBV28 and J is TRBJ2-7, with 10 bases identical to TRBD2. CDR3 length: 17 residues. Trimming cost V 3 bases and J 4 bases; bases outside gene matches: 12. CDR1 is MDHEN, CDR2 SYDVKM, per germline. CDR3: CASSFETGTSEIYEQYF. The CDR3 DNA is TGTGCCAGCAGTTTCGAAACCGGGACTAGCGAGATATACGAGCAGTACTTC.

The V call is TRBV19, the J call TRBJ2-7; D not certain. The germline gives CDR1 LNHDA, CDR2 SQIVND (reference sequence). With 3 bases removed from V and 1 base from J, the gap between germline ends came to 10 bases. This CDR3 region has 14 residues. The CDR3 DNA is TGTGCCAGTAGTATGTATAAGCGTTCCTACGAGCAGTACTTC. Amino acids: CASSMYKRSYEQYF.

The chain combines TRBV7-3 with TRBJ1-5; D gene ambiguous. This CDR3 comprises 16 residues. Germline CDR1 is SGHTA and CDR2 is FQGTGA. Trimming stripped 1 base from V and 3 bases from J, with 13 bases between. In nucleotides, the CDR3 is TGTGCCAGCAGCTTAATTCGAAGGGTCCTCAATCAGCCCCAGCATTTT. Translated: CASSLIRRVLNQPQHF.

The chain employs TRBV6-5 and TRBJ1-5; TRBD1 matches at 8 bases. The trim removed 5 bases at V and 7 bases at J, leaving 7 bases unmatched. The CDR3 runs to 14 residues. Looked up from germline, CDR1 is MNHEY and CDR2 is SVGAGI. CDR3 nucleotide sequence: TGTGCCAGCAGTGTCTCGGACAGGGTCCAGCCCCAGCATTTT. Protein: CASSVSDRVQPQHF.

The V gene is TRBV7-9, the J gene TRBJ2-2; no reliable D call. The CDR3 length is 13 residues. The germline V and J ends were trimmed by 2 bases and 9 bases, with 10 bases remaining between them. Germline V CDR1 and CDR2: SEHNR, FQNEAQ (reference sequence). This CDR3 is CASSLSPVWELFF. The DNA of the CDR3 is TGTGCCAGCAGCTTATCGCCGGTTTGGGAGCTGTTTTTT. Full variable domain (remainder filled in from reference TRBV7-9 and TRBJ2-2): DTGVSQNPRHKITKRGQNVTFRCDPISEHNRLYWYRQTLGQGPEFLTYFQNEAQLEKSRLLSDRFSAERPKGSFSTLEIQRTEQGDSAMYLCASSLSPVWELFFGEGSRLTVL.

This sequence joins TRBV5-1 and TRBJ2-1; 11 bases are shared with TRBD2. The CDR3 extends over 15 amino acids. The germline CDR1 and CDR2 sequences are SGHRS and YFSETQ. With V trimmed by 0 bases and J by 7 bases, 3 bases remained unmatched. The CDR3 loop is CASSLGLAGPNEQFF. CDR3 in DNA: TGCGCCAGCAGCTTGGGACTAGCGGGACCAAATGAGCAGTTCTTC.

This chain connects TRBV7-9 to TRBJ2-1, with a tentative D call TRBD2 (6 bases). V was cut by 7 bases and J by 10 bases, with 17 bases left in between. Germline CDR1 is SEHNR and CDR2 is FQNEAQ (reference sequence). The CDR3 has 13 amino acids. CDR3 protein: CASKSPGEKEQFF. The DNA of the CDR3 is TGTGCCAGCAAATCACCGGGAGAAAAGGAGCAGTTCTTC.

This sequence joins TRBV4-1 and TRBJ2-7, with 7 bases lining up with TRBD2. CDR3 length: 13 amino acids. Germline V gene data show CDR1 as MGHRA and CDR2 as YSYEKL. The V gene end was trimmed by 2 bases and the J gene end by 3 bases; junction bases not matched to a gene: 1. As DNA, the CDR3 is TGCGCCAGCAGCCAACTAGCGGACTACGAGCAGTACTTC. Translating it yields CASSQLADYEQYF.

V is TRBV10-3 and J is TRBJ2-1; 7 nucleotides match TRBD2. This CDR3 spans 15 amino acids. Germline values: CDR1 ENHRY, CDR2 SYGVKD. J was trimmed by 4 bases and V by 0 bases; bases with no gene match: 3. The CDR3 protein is CAISESTAGYNEQFF. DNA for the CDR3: TGTGCCATCAGTGAGTCGACAGCGGGGTACAATGAGCAGTTCTTC.

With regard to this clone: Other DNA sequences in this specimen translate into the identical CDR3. CDR3 in amino acids: CASSPGTAYEQYF. For the CDR3, the DNA is TGTGCCAGCAGTCCGGGGACTGCCTACGAGCAGTACTTC. This sequence joins TRBV27 and TRBJ2-7; a possible D gene is TRBD2 (6 bases). Trimming removed 5 bases at V and 2 bases at J, with 10 bases between. The CDR3 is 13 amino acids. Germline V gene data show CDR1 as MNHEY and CDR2 as SMNVEV (reference sequence).

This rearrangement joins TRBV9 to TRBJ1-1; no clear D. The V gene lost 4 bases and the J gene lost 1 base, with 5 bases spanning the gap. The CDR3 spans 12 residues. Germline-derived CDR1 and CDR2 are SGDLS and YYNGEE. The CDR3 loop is CASSRGNTEAFF. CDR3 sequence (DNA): TGTGCCAGCAGCCGTGGGAACACTGAAGCTTTCTTT.

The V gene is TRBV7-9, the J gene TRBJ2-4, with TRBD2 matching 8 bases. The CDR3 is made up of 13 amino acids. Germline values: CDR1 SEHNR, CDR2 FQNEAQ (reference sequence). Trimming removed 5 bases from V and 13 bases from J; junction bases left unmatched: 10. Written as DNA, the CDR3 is TGTGCCAGCAGCCGGGAGGGACTAATGATGCAGTACTTC. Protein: CASSREGLMMQYF.

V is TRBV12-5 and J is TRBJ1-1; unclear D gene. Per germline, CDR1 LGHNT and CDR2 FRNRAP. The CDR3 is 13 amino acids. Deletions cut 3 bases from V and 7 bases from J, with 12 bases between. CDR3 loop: CASGFWRGDEAFF. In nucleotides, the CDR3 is TGTGCTAGTGGTTTCTGGCGGGGAGATGAAGCTTTCTTT.

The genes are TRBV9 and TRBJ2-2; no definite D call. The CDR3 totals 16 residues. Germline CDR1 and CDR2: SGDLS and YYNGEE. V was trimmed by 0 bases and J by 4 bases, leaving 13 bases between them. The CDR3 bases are TGTGCCAGCAGCGTAGGCTCAAGGGTACCCACCGGGGAGCTGTTTTTT. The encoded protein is CASSVGSRVPTGELFF.

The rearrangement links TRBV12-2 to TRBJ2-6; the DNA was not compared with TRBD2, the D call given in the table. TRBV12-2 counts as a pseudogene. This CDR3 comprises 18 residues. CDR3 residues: CASRATSSTQSRANVLTF. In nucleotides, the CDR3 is TGTGCAAGTCGCGCAACTAGCTCCACACAAAGTCGGGCCAACGTCCTGACTTTC.

The CDR3 protein is CASSMRFLTEAFF. CDR3 in DNA: TGTGCCAGTAGTATGAGATTTCTCACTGAAGCTTTCTTT. The chain employs TRBV19 and TRBJ1-1, with D uncertain. The CDR3 loop spans 13 amino acids. The germline V and J ends were trimmed by 3 bases and 4 bases, with 9 bases remaining between them. Germline V gene sequence: CDR1 LNHDA, CDR2 SQIVND (reference sequence). Using reference TRBV19 and TRBJ1-1 for the parts outside the CDR3, the full variable domain is DGGITQSPKYLFRKEGQNVTLSCEQNLNHDAMYWYRQDPGQGLRLIYYSQIVNDFQKGDIAEGYSVSREKKESFPLTVTSAQKNPTAFYLCASSMRFLTEAFFGQGTRLTVV.